This T cell receptor beta chain was captured in a study of blood T cell repertoires in COVID-19 (dated by TCRdb to the early 2020s). In terms of the full investigation: The collaborator samples originated in the United States, Italy and Spain and spanned the acute and convalescent phases of COVID-19. The material from the prospective study consisted of cDNA or gDNA derived from T cells, B-cell-depleted T cells, or PBMCs. Subjects who had been exposed to COVID-19, were actively infected with it, or had recovered from it provided the deeply sampled blood TCRbeta repertoires that made up the dataset. The repertoires were released in a freely available public database intended as a resource for research on the immune response to SARS-CoV-2. Samples came from the ongoing ImmuneRACE study (first 160 participants) plus 1,254 subjects from 6 global collaborators. A de-identified subject ID, COVID-19 status, age in years and sex were almost always included in the sample metadata. Where available, HLA class I and class II types were obtained from metadata supplied by the sample provider rather than from assay-based typing. The study at large found these results: How much clinical and demographic metadata was included differed by source and by participant, and the metadata was provided uncurated.

The immunoSEQ Assay, a bias-controlled multiplex PCR, was used to amplify TCRbeta CDR3 regions from genomic DNA. On the authors' methods: The number of nucleated cells in each sample was estimated from the amplification of reference gene primers within the assay. Sequence reads were collapsed and filtered to measure the absolute abundance of every unique TCRbeta CDR3 rearrangement. For each sample, productive Simpson clonality was calculated by taking the square root of Simpson's diversity index across productive rearrangements. TCRdb took this table from immuneACCESS and kept in-frame rearrangements with V and J called. Such tables lack part of the clones; where checked against another copy, unresolved V genes explain under half of the gap, and the rest is unexplained. The V and J calls and clone size were taken over from that table, and D and trimming were inferred from the DNA. The sample table lists 200,000 to 300,000 clones, about 83% of them with a count of one. The top ten clonotypes cover about 12% of the sample.

Collaborating institutions collected whole blood in K2EDTA tubes following their own protocols. Collaborator samples were shipped for TCRbeta analysis as frozen whole blood, isolated PBMCs, or DNA extracted from either sample type. Concerning this clone: No antigen is known for it. No base qualities exist here, and no much larger clone lies one base off it.

A distance of 11 bases separates the germline ends of V and J, which lose 2 bases and 6 bases respectively. Taken from cysteine to phenylalanine, the CDR3 has 13 residues. Only the CDR3 part of the read is kept: 39 bases, read in frame from the first base. This clonotype was sampled from a man of 80 years or more with acute or convalescent COVID-19. In this chain, TRBV12-3 or TRBV12-4 is recombined with TRBJ2-7, with a weak D call of TRBD1 (6 bases match). The sequencing sample was made of peripheral blood. In nucleotide form, the sequence is TGTGCCAGCAGTTTAAAAGAAGGGGGCGAGCAGTACTTC. The resulting protein is CASSLKEGGEQYF.